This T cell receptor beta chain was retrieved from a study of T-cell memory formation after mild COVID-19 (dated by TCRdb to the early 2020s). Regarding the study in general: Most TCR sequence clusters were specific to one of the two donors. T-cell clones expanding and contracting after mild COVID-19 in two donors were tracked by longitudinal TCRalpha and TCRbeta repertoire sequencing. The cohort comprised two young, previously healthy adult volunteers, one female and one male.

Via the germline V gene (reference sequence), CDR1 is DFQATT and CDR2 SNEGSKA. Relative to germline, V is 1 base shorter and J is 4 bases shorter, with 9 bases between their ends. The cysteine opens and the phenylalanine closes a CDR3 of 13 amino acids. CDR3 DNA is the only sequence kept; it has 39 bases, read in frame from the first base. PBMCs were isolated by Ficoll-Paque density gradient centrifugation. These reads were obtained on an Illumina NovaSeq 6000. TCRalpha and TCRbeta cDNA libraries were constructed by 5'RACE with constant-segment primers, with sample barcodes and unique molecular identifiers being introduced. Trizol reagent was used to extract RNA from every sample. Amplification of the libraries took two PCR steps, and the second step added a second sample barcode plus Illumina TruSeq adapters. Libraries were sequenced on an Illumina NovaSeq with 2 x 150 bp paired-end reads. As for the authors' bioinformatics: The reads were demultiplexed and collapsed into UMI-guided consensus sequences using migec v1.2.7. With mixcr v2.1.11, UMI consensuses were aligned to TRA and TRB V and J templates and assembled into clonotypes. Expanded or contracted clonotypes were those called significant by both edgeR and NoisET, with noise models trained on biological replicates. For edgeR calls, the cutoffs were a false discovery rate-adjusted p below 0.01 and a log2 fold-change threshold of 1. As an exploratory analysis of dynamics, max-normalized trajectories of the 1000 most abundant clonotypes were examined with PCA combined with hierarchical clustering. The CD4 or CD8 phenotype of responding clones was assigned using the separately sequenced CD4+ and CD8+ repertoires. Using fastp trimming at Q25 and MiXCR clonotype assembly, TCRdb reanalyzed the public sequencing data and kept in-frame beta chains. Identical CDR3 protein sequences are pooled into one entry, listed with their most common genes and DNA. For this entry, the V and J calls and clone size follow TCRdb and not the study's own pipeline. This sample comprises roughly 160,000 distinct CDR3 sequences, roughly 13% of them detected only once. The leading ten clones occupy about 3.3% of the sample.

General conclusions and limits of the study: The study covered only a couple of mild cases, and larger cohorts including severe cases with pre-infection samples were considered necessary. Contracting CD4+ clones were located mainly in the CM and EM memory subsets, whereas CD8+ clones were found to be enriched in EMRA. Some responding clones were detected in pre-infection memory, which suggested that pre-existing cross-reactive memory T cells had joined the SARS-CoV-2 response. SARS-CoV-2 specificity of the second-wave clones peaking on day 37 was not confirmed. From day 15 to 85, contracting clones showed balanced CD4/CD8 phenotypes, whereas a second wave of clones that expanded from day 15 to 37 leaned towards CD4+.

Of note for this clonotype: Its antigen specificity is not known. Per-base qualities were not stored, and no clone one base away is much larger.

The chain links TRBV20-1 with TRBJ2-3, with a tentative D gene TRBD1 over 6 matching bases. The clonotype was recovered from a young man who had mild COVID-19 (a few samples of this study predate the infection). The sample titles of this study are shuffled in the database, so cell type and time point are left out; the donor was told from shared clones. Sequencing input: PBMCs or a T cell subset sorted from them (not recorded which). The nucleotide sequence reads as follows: TGCAGTGCTAGAGGGGGGCCGGCAGATACGCAGTATTTT. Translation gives CSARGGPADTQYF.